This is a list of T cell receptor beta chains from one sample in a study of identical twins. TCRdb recomputed calls from the 5' RACE reads with MiXCR, one row per CDR3 protein. The sample lists approximately 620,000 distinct CDR3 sequences, about 9.4% occurring once. Separately, the same data were catalogued under a study of yellow fever vaccine responses in identical twins.

The material sequenced was PBMCs. Every receptor here comes from a young woman in good health. CDR3s include the opening cysteine and the closing phenylalanine or tryptophan. The D gene is left open where the match is weak. Not every row has a clone size; where given, it reads once, few, many or a size class.

few	TRBV29-1	TRBD2	TRBJ2-2	CSVWSSGRANPGELFF	TGCAGCGTATGGTCTAGCGGGAGGGCCAATCCCGGGGAGCTGTTTTTT
many	TRBV6-6	.	TRBJ2-7	CATREKENYEQYF	TGTGCCACCCGAGAGAAGGAGAACTACGAGCAGTACTTC
many	TRBV10-3	.	TRBJ2-2	CAISEEGNTGELFF	TGTGCCATCAGTGAGGAGGGGAACACCGGGGAGCTGTTTTTT
few	TRBV6-1	TRBD2	TRBJ2-3	CASSNSGGKSDTQYF	TGTGCCAGCAGCAACAGCGGGGGAAAGTCAGATACGCAGTATTTT
.	TRBV2	TRBD1	TRBJ2-5	CASSVLGGRETQYF	TGTGCCAGCAGTGTCCTAGGGGGCCGGGAGACCCAGTACTTC
many	TRBV5-1	.	TRBJ2-4	CASSLTPNIQYF	TGCGCCAGCAGCTTAACTCCCAACATTCAGTACTTC
.	TRBV21-1	.	TRBJ2-7	CASSEGRANYEQYF	TGTGCCAGCAGCGAGGGACGAGCCAACTACGAGCAGTACTTC
.	TRBV10-2	.	TRBJ2-7	CASSETRGSSQYF	TGCGCCAGCAGTGAGACTAGGGGTAGTTCGCAGTACTTC
few	TRBV6-1	.	TRBJ1-3	CASRTVSSGNTIYF	TGTGCCAGCCGTACAGTCAGCTCTGGAAACACCATATATTTT
.	TRBV5-1	.	TRBJ1-1	CASSLTGAGTEVFF	TGCGCCAGCAGCTTGACCGGGGCCGGGACCGAAGTTTTCTTT
.	TRBV6-6	.	TRBJ2-7	CASSLAGQNEQYF	TGTGCCAGCAGCCTCGCCGGACAGAACGAGCAGTACTTC
.	TRBV12-3/TRBV12-4	.	TRBJ2-7	CASSSTGTEAYEQYF	TGTGCCAGCAGTTCTACCGGGACGGAAGCCTACGAGCAGTACTTC
.	TRBV14	.	TRBJ2-7	CASSQPGGNNEQYF	TGTGCCAGCAGCCAACCCGGGGGAAACAACGAGCAGTACTTC
many	TRBV12-3/TRBV12-4	TRBD1	TRBJ2-7	CASSLTGYPLYEQYF	TGTGCCAGCAGTTTGACAGGGTACCCCCTCTACGAGCAGTACTTC
.	TRBV2	.	TRBJ1-1	CASREVPPGAFF	TGTGCCAGCAGAGAAGTTCCCCCAGGAGCTTTCTTT
few	TRBV14	.	TRBJ1-1	CASSQDHPSTMNTEAFF	TGTGCCAGCAGCCAAGATCACCCCTCCACTATGAACACTGAAGCTTTCTTT
few	TRBV27	TRBD2	TRBJ2-3	CASSYRTSGDTQYF	TGTGCCAGCAGTTACCGGACTAGCGGGGATACGCAGTATTTT
few	TRBV10-3	.	TRBJ2-5	CAITRVRLETQYF	TGTGCCATCACCAGGGTCCGACTTGAGACCCAGTACTTC
few	TRBV27	TRBD2	TRBJ2-2	CASSFRLALAGELFF	TGTGCCAGCAGTTTCCGACTAGCGCTCGCCGGGGAGCTGTTTTTT
.	TRBV4-1	.	TRBJ2-7	CASSQELDIENYEQYF	TGCGCCAGCAGCCAAGAACTGGACATTGAAAACTACGAGCAGTACTTC
many	TRBV10-1	TRBD1	TRBJ2-1	CASSEQGVGYNEQFF	TGCGCCAGCAGTGAGCAGGGGGTTGGGTACAATGAGCAGTTCTTC
.	TRBV6-1	TRBD1	TRBJ1-2	CASSPGQGGLANYGYTF	TGTGCCAGCAGTCCTGGACAGGGGGGTTTAGCTAACTATGGCTACACCTTC
few	TRBV6-5	.	TRBJ1-4	CASSYPPWVDEGNEKLFF	TGTGCCAGCAGTTACCCCCCCTGGGTGGACGAGGGTAATGAAAAACTGTTTTTT
many	TRBV5-6	.	TRBJ2-1	CASSLGAPSYNEQFF	TGTGCCAGCAGCTTAGGGGCCCCCTCCTACAATGAGCAGTTCTTC
.	TRBV7-6	.	TRBJ1-5	CASSLDSSYNQPQHF	TGTGCCAGCAGCTTAGATAGCAGTTACAATCAGCCCCAGCATTTT
.	TRBV20-1	TRBD2	TRBJ2-2	CSARDSDRFGLAPLIDTGELFF	TGCAGTGCTAGAGATAGTGATAGGTTTGGACTAGCCCCTTTGATAGACACCGGGGAGCTGTTTTTT
.	TRBV4-3	TRBD2	TRBJ2-7	CASSQDLTSGYEQYF	TGCGCCAGCAGCCAAGATCTTACTAGCGGGTACGAGCAGTACTTC
few	TRBV4-1	.	TRBJ2-5	CASSQVTGKETQYF	TGCGCCAGCAGCCAAGTCACAGGGAAAGAGACCCAGTACTTC
many	TRBV29-1	.	TRBJ2-7	CSVLGTAYEQYF	TGCAGCGTCCTCGGTACGGCCTACGAGCAGTACTTC
many	TRBV7-2	TRBD1	TRBJ2-7	CASSFDRAYEQYF	TGTGCCAGCAGCTTCGACAGGGCTTACGAGCAGTACTTC
few	TRBV15	.	TRBJ2-5	CATSRGETDGRETQYF	TGTGCCACCAGCAGAGGGGAGACAGATGGGAGGGAGACCCAGTACTTC
many	TRBV6-4	.	TRBJ1-6	CASSEQGSENSPLHF	TGTGCCAGCAGTGAACAGGGTTCGGAAAATTCACCCCTCCACTTT
.	TRBV29-1	TRBD2	TRBJ2-7	CSAPGLAYEQYF	TGCAGCGCTCCGGGACTAGCCTACGAGCAGTACTTC
few	TRBV6-5	TRBD2	TRBJ2-7	CASSYRAGGYEQYF	TGTGCCAGCAGTTATAGGGCGGGAGGGTACGAGCAGTACTTC
.	TRBV6-6	.	TRBJ1-1	CASSYSIGHEAFF	TGTGCCAGCAGTTACTCAATTGGGCATGAAGCTTTCTTT
few	TRBV12-3/TRBV12-4	.	TRBJ2-7	CASSSGQEYEQYF	TGTGCCAGCAGTTCGGGCCAGGAGTACGAGCAGTACTTC
.	TRBV7-9	.	TRBJ1-3	CASSPSKTSGNTIYF	TGTGCCAGCAGCCCCAGCAAGACCTCTGGAAACACCATATATTTT
few	TRBV12-3/TRBV12-4	TRBD2	TRBJ2-2	CASSLLRGGDTGELFF	TGTGCCAGCAGCCTATTGCGGGGGGGGGACACCGGGGAGCTGTTTTTT
few	TRBV20-1	TRBD1	TRBJ1-1	CSARGRTGDVTEAFF	TGCAGTGCTAGAGGAAGGACAGGGGATGTCACTGAAGCTTTCTTT
few	TRBV12-3/TRBV12-4	.	TRBJ1-1	CASSSVGSTGVEAFF	TGTGCCAGCAGTTCCGTAGGGAGTACGGGGGTTGAAGCTTTCTTT
.	TRBV6-5	.	TRBJ2-1	CASSYYLDNEQFF	TGTGCCAGCAGTTATTACCTCGACAATGAGCAGTTCTTC
few	TRBV4-1	.	TRBJ2-7	CASSHGVGQASYEQYF	TGCGCCAGCAGCCACGGGGTCGGGCAGGCGTCCTACGAGCAGTACTTC
.	TRBV28	.	TRBJ2-7	CASSLGQPVYEQYF	TGTGCCAGCAGTTTAGGTCAGCCAGTCTACGAGCAGTACTTC
few	TRBV14	TRBD2	TRBJ2-1	CASSQFPRGRAYNEQFF	TGTGCCAGCAGCCAATTTCCCCGCGGGAGGGCCTACAATGAGCAGTTCTTC
.	TRBV6-4	TRBD1	TRBJ1-1	CASSDGTGGAEAFF	TGTGCCAGCAGTGACGGGACAGGGGGCGCGGAAGCTTTCTTT
few	TRBV24-1	TRBD2	TRBJ2-3	CATSGAGAADTQYF	TGTGCCACCAGTGGCGCGGGAGCGGCAGATACGCAGTATTTT
.	TRBV20-1	.	TRBJ2-5	CSAAAGNTQQETQYF	TGCAGTGCTGCCGCCGGCAATACACAACAAGAGACCCAGTACTTC
many	TRBV7-9	.	TRBJ2-1	CASSPVSNEQFF	TGTGCCAGCAGCCCCGTGTCCAATGAGCAGTTCTTC
.	TRBV11-2	TRBD2	TRBJ2-1	CASSRYREAAYNEQFF	TGTGCCAGCAGCCGTTACCGGGAGGCTGCCTACAATGAGCAGTTCTTC
many	TRBV12-3/TRBV12-4	TRBD1	TRBJ1-2	CASNQGQGRFYTF	TGTGCCAGCAACCAGGGACAGGGAAGGTTCTACACCTTC
few	TRBV11-2	TRBD2	TRBJ2-3	CASSLDLRTSGRGGTDTQYF	TGTGCCAGCAGCTTAGATCTTCGGACTAGCGGGAGAGGGGGCACAGATACGCAGTATTTT
few	TRBV6-1	.	TRBJ2-2	CASSQMRGAGELFF	TGTGCCAGCAGCCAAATGCGGGGTGCCGGGGAGCTGTTTTTT
few	TRBV6-4	TRBD1	TRBJ2-2	CASSDSGQANTGELFF	TGTGCCAGCAGTGACTCAGGACAGGCGAACACCGGGGAGCTGTTTTTT